The 2 T cell receptor beta chains below come from one sample, sequenced in a study of cytomegalovirus exposure and HLA in healthy donors. It was with 60 Vbeta and 13 Jbeta primers that the PCR ran. Sequencing used immunoSEQ multiplex PCR; TCRdb keeps in-frame clones, though not all of them. The table has under 200,000 clones, approximately 84% seen once. Source material: PBMCs. These receptor sequences come from a young man in good health and CMV-seronegative.

The gene calls are TRBV7-9 and TRBJ2-1; D is ambiguous. The CDR3 runs 11 residues. V was shortened by 2 bases and J by 8 bases, with 4 bases between the two germline ends. Germline V gene lookup returns CDR1 SEHNR and CDR2 FQNEAQ (reference sequence). The CDR3 protein is CASSLYHEQFF. CDR3 coding DNA: TGTGCCAGCAGCTTATATCATGAGCAGTTCTTC.

The chain uses TRBV2 and TRBJ2-1; D gene unclear. The V and J ends lost 0 bases and 9 bases respectively, with 3 bases between them. There are 11 residues in the CDR3. CDR1 and CDR2 (germline): SNHLY, FYNNEI. DNA of the CDR3: TGTGCCAGCAGTGAAGCCGGTGAGCAGTTCTTC. The encoded protein is CASSEAGEQFF.